The subject of this entry is one TCR beta chain. Under the authors' procedure: Estimation of nucleated cell counts was performed using reference gene primer amplification. Here immunoSEQ multiplex PCR was the method, and the copy in TCRdb shows in-frame clones only, minus some. The V and J calls and clone size come from that table; D and trimming were worked out from the DNA. The table has fewer than 200,000 clones, around 80% seen once; the top ten hold around 8.4%. J gave up 7 bases and V 1 base, and 5 bases lay outside the gene matches. Germline CDR1 is LNHDA and CDR2 is SQIVND (reference sequence). The CDR3 runs to 16 residues. This sample stems from a study of blood T cell repertoires in COVID-19. Study context: Sites across the United States, Italy and Spain contributed samples from acute and convalescent COVID-19. T cells, B-cell-depleted T cells, or PBMCs supplied cDNA or gDNA.

The sequencing input was peripheral blood. The chain recombines TRBV19 with TRBJ1-5; 12 bases align to TRBD1. The clonotype was recovered from a woman older than 75 with active or convalescent COVID-19. The CDR3 region is CASSIVGTGGRQPQHF. The CDR3, as DNA: TGTGCCAGTAGTATAGTGGGGACAGGGGGCCGACAGCCCCAGCATTTT.